These 17 T cell receptor beta chains came from one sample sequenced in a study of regulatory T cells in long-lasting Graves disease. The time point is: persistent/refractory GD, antithyroid drugs over 5 years with positive TRAb. Researchers made the TCR library from RNA that was extracted from PBMCs. CDR3-region Arm-PCR and iRepertoire HTBI primers produced the TCR beta libraries. TCRdb re-called the multiplex PCR reads with MiXCR, one entry per CDR3 protein. The top ten hold 25% to 35% of the sample, which has around 400,000 distinct CDR3 sequences, about 23% seen once. The sequences come from peripheral blood mononuclear cells (PBMCs), collected when the disease was refractory, from a patient treated with antithyroid drugs. The origin of the receptors is a middle-aged woman with Graves disease.

On this clonotype itself: A much larger clonotype is one base distant, so this may be a read error. The DNA for the CDR3 is TGTGCCAGTGGACTAGCGGGATGGACCTACGAGCAGTACTTC. Amino acids: CASGLAGWTYEQYF. The gene calls are TRBV6-2 or TRBV6-3 and TRBJ2-7, with 12 positions matching TRBD2. In germline, CDR1 is MNHEY, CDR2 SVGEGT. The CDR3 has 14 amino acids. Trimming cost V 9 bases and J 2 bases; bases outside gene matches: 5.

The CDR3 sequence is CATIRRSGGTDTQYF. The CDR3, as DNA: TGTGCCACCATCCGGCGGAGCGGCGGCACAGATACGCAGTATTTT. The V gene is TRBV6-1, the J gene TRBJ2-3; tentative D call: TRBD2 (5 bases). The CDR3 loop spans 15 amino acids. V lost 10 bases and J 1 base, leaving 18 bases between the germline ends. Germline V gene lookup returns CDR1 MNHNS and CDR2 SASEGT.

In its sample, this clonotype was seen many times. The chain couples TRBV11-2 to TRBJ2-7; D uncertain. The CDR3 contains 16 residues. From germline, CDR1 is SGHAT and CDR2 FQNNGV. Trimming pared 0 bases from V and 0 bases from J, leaving 12 bases between. The CDR3 is CASSLDLISSSYEQYF. The CDR3, as DNA: TGTGCCAGCAGCTTAGATTTGATCTCTTCCTCCTACGAGCAGTACTTC.

V is TRBV20-1 and J is TRBJ1-2; 8 nucleotides line up with TRBD1. The junction had 12 bases not matched to a gene; V was cut back by 1 base and J by 2 bases. This CDR3 is built from 17 residues. Germline CDR1 is DFQATT and CDR2 is SNEGSKA (reference sequence). CDR3 residues: CSARGWDRSEPNYGYTF. CDR3 in DNA: TGCAGTGCTAGAGGGTGGGACAGGAGTGAACCCAACTATGGCTACACCTTC.

This clonotype was seen a few times. The chain carries TRBV5-1 and TRBJ1-4; D possibly corresponds to TRBD1 (5 bases). Germline values: CDR1 SGHRS, CDR2 YFSETQ. V was pared by 5 bases and J by 13 bases, with 15 bases between. The CDR3 is made up of 12 amino acids. Here the CDR3 DNA reads TGCGCCAGCAGTTTCGTGGGGGACTTACTGTTTTTT. Translated: CASSFVGDLLFF.

The rearrangement uses TRBV5-4 and TRBJ2-7, with 8 bases identical to TRBD1. This CDR3 region has 18 residues. Trimming took 4 bases from V and 4 from J; bases not matched to a gene: 19. CDR1 is SGHNT, CDR2 YYREEE, per germline (reference sequence). DNA of the CDR3: TGTGCCAGCAGCCGGAGGGAGCATTGGGACAGGCGAAGTTACGAGCAGTACTTC. Residues: CASSRREHWDRRSYEQYF.

V usage is TRBV29-1 and J usage is TRBJ2-3; possibly TRBD2 for D (5 bases). The CDR3 loop spans 12 amino acids. The V end lost 7 bases, the J end lost 4 bases, and 12 bases lay between the germline ends. CDR1 is SQVTM, CDR2 ANQGSEA, per germline. CDR3 DNA: TGCAGCGCCGAGGGAACCCCAGATACGCAGTATTTT. It translates to CSAEGTPDTQYF.

This clonotype was seen a handful of times. A much larger clone lies one base from this, so it may be a read error. The genes are TRBV6-1 and TRBJ2-3; 14 bases are shared with TRBD2. V trimming: 8 bases; J trimming: 8 bases; junction bases outside the gene matches: 9. Germline V gives CDR1 MNHNS, CDR2 SASEGT. This CDR3 contains 15 residues. The DNA of the CDR3 is TGTGCCAGCTTGGGACTAGCGGGAGCAGCAGGTACGCAGTATTTT. Translating gives CASLGLAGAAGTQYF.

This clonotype occurred many times. The chain has TRBV6-2 or TRBV6-3 and TRBJ1-5; tentatively, D is TRBD1 (6 bases). Deletions cut 4 bases from V and 6 bases from J, with 10 bases between. This CDR3 has 13 residues. CDR1 is MNHEY, CDR2 SVGEGT, per germline. The CDR3 loop is CASSWVGGQPQHF. The CDR3 nucleotides read TGTGCCAGCAGTTGGGTAGGGGGTCAGCCCCAGCATTTT.

This clonotype has ten or more counts. The chain uses TRBV11-2 and TRBJ1-3, with D possibly TRBD1 on 5 matching bases. The V end lost 3 bases, the J end lost 4 bases, and 10 bases lay between the germline ends. Germline V gene sequence: CDR1 SGHAT, CDR2 FQNNGV. There are 14 residues in the CDR3. The CDR3 reads CASSFSGTGNTIYF. Here the CDR3 DNA reads TGTGCCAGCAGCTTTTCAGGGACCGGAAACACCATATATTTT.

This clonotype was seen at least ten times. V usage is TRBV7-9 and J usage is TRBJ1-1; weak D call: TRBD1 (5 bases). The CDR3 extends over 13 amino acids. Trimming removed 0 bases from V and 6 bases from J, with 8 bases in between. Per germline, CDR1 SEHNR and CDR2 FQNEAQ (reference sequence). This chain's CDR3 is CASSLADSSEAFF. Here the CDR3 DNA reads TGTGCCAGCAGCTTAGCCGACAGCTCTGAAGCTTTCTTT.

The rearrangement joins TRBV4-1 to TRBJ2-1, with D possibly matching TRBD2 (7 bases). Trimming removed 0 bases from V and 4 bases from J, with 10 bases in between. Germline CDR1 MGHRA, CDR2 YSYEKL. This CDR3 is 15 amino acids long. As DNA, the CDR3 is TGCGCCAGCAGCCAAGAAGGGGGAGGGTACAATGAGCAGTTCTTC. It yields the protein CASSQEGGGYNEQFF.

The chain carries TRBV5-1 and TRBJ2-7, with 7 bases that match TRBD2. This CDR3 has 16 residues. Germline V gives CDR1 SGHRS, CDR2 YFSETQ. The junction had 8 bases not matched to a gene; V was cut back by 1 base and J by 1 base. The CDR3 protein is CASSLTGTTLSYEQYF. The CDR3, as DNA: TGCGCCAGCAGCTTGACCGGGACTACCCTGTCCTACGAGCAGTACTTC.

The genes are TRBV10-2 and TRBJ2-7; TRBD1 might be the D (6 bases). The CDR3 is 14 amino acids. The germline gives CDR1 WSHSY, CDR2 SAAADI. V was cut by 6 bases and J by 5 bases, with 17 bases left in between. CDR3 bases: TGCGCCAGCAGGGATCCGACTTACAGGGACGAGCAGTACTTC. This encodes CASRDPTYRDEQYF.

The rearrangement links TRBV5-1 to TRBJ2-7; D gene unclear. The CDR3 covers 15 residues. V lost 0 bases to trimming and J lost 3 bases, with 13 bases between them. CDR1 is SGHRS, CDR2 YFSETQ, per germline. The chain's CDR3 is CASSLGNTAFYEQYF. In nucleotides, the CDR3 is TGCGCCAGCAGCTTGGGAAATACGGCTTTCTACGAGCAGTACTTC.

With respect to this clonotype: A clone one base away is much larger, so this may be a read error. V gene TRBV29-1 combines with J gene TRBJ2-7; 13 bases agree with TRBD2. Trimming took 1 base from V and 2 from J; bases not matched to a gene: 2. Germline assignment: CDR1 SQVTM and CDR2 ANQGSEA. This CDR3 has 15 amino acids. CDR3 in amino acids: CSVEGGLAGTYEQYF. The CDR3 DNA follows: TGCAGCGTTGAAGGGGGACTAGCGGGGACCTACGAGCAGTACTTC.

This clonotype occurred a few times. The J gene is TRBJ2-7, the V gene TRBV6-1; 10 bases agree with TRBD2. J gave up 2 bases and V 6 bases, and 7 bases lay outside the gene matches. Germline-derived CDR1 and CDR2 are MNHNS and SASEGT. This CDR3 region has 15 residues. CDR3 sequence reads: CASSKKGLATYEQYF. Written as DNA, the CDR3 is TGTGCCAGCAGCAAGAAGGGACTAGCGACCTACGAGCAGTACTTC.